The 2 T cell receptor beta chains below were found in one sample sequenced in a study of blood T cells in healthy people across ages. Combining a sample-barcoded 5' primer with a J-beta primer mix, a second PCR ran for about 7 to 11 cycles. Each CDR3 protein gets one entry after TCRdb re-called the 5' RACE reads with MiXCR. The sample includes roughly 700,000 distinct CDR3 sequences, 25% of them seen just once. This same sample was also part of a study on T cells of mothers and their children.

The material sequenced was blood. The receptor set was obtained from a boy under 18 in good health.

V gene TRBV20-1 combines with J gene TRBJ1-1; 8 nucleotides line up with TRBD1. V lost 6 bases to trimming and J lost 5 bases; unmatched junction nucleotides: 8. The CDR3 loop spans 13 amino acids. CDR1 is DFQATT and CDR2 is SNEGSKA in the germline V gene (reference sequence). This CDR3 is CSASSGGRTEAFF. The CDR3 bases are TGCAGTGCCTCATCAGGGGGCAGGACTGAAGCTTTCTTT.

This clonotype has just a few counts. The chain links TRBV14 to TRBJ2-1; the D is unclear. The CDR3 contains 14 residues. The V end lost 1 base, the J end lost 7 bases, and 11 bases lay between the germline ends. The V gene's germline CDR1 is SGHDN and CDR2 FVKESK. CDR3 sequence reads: CASSQADTLNEQFF. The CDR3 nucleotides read TGTGCCAGCAGCCAAGCTGACACGTTGAATGAGCAGTTCTTC. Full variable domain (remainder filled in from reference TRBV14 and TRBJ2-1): EAGVTQFPSHSVIEKGQTVTLRCDPISGHDNLYWYRRVMGKEIKFLLHFVKESKQDESGMPNNRFLAERTGGTYSTLKVQPAELEDSGVYFCASSQADTLNEQFFGPGTRLTVL.